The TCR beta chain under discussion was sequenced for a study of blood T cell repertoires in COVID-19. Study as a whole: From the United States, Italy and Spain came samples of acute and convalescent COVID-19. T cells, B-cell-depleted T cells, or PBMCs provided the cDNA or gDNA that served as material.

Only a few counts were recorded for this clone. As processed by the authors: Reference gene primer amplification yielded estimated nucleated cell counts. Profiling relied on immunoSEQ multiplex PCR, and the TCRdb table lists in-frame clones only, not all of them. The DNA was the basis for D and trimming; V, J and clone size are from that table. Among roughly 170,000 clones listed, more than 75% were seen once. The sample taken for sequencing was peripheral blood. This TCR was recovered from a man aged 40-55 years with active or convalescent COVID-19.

The CDR3 region is CASSEQQATNEKLFF. DNA for the CDR3: TGTGCCAGCAGTGAACAACAAGCAACTAATGAAAAACTGTTTTTT. The V call is TRBV25-1, the J call TRBJ1-4; D is unresolved. This CDR3 comprises 15 residues. The V gene lost 2 bases and the J gene lost 0 bases, with 7 bases spanning the gap. Germline loops: CDR1 MGHDK, CDR2 SYGVNS.